This is a list of T cell receptor beta chains from one sample in a study of spatial heterogeneity in lung cancer. TCRdb itself ran the 5' RACE reads through MiXCR, one entry per CDR3 protein. The table records tens of thousands of distinct CDR3 sequences, 8.4% of them present only once. The sample here was PBMCs, taken at surgery. Receptors were obtained from a female donor with early-stage non-small cell lung cancer. Both conserved end residues are part of each CDR3. The order of the fields is J gene, V gene, D gene, CDR3 protein. The D gene is left open where the match is weak.

>TRBJ1-5|TRBV7-9|TRBD1
CASSPGGSNQPQHF
>TRBJ2-7|TRBV10-3|-
CAISAGASYEQYF
>TRBJ2-1|TRBV2|-
CASSGGSYNEQFF
>TRBJ1-1|TRBV20-1|-
CSARDQGRNTEAFF
>TRBJ2-5|TRBV6-6|TRBD1
CASRYRTGGNQETQYF
>TRBJ1-6|TRBV7-9|-
CASSLSDRSSPLHF
>TRBJ2-5|TRBV28|TRBD2
CASSPGVAGARETQYF
>TRBJ1-6|TRBV27|TRBD1
CASRLDRAVISPLHF
>TRBJ2-2|TRBV15|TRBD1
CATRRDRVTGELFF
>TRBJ2-1|TRBV7-6|TRBD2
CASSQAGAHGNEQFF
>TRBJ2-3|TRBV9|TRBD2
CASSATGGAHGTDTQYF
>TRBJ1-5|TRBV12-3/TRBV12-4|TRBD1
CASSSGQGDRAQHF
>TRBJ1-6|TRBV3-1|TRBD1
CASSQDLSGQGDSPLHF
>TRBJ1-5|TRBV20-1|TRBD1
CSARKTGGNQPQHF
>TRBJ2-1|TRBV20-1|-
CSAEGRAEGSPYNEQFF
>TRBJ2-5|TRBV4-1|-
CASSQVLADQETQYF
>TRBJ2-1|TRBV18|-
CASSAGLDNNEQFF
>TRBJ2-1|TRBV12-3/TRBV12-4|TRBD2
CASSYLSGSYNEQFF
>TRBJ1-3|TRBV5-1|-
CASSPGQPGNTIYF
>TRBJ2-2|TRBV27|-
CASTRRQGMTGELFF